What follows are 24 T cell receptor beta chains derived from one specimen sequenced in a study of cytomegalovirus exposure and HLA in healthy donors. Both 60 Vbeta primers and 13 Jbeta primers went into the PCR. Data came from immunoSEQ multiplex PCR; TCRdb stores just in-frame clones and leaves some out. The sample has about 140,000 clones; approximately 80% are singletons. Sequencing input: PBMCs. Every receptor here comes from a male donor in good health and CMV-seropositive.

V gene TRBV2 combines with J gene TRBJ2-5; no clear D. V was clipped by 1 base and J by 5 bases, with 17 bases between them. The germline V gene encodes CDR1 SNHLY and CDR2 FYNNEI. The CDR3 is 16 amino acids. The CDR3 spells CASSEDEAYPWETQYF. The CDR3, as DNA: TGTGCCAGCAGTGAAGACGAGGCGTATCCCTGGGAGACCCAGTACTTC.

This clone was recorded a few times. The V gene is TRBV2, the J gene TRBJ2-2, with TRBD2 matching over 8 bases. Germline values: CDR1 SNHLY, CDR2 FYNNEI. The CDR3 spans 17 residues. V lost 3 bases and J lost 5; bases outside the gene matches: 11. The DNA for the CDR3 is TGTGCCAGCAGTGATCGGCCGGGAGGGCCAGGGACCGGGGAGCTGTTTTTT. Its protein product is CASSDRPGGPGTGELFF. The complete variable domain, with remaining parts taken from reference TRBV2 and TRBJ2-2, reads EPEVTQTPSHQVTQMGQEVILRCVPISNHLYFYWYRQILGQKVEFLVSFYNNEISEKSEIFDDQFSVERPDGSNFTLKIRSTKLEDSAMYFCASSDRPGGPGTGELFFGEGSRLTVL.

Here the CDR3 reads CASSQDRNYGYTF. The CDR3 bases are TGCGCCAGCAGCCAAGACAGGAACTATGGCTACACCTTC. The rearrangement links TRBV4-3 to TRBJ1-2; D is undetermined. Germline CDR1 is LGHNA and CDR2 is YSLEER. The V end was cut by 0 bases, the J end by 2 bases, with 4 bases between. The CDR3 runs 13 residues.

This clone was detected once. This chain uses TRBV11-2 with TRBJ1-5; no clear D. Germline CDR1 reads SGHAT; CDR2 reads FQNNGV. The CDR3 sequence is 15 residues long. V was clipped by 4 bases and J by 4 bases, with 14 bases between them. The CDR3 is CASSSPRRLNQPQHF. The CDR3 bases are TGTGCCAGCAGCTCCCCCCGGAGATTGAATCAGCCCCAGCATTTT.

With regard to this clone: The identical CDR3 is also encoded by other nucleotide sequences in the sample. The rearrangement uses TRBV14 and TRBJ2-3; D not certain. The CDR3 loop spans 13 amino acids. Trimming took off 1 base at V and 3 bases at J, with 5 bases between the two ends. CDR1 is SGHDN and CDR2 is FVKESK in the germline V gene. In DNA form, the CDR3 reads TGTGCCAGCAGCCAAGCCGGGACAGATACGCAGTATTTT. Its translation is CASSQAGTDTQYF. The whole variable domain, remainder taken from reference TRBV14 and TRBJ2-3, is EAGVTQFPSHSVIEKGQTVTLRCDPISGHDNLYWYRRVMGKEIKFLLHFVKESKQDESGMPNNRFLAERTGGTYSTLKVQPAELEDSGVYFCASSQAGTDTQYFGPGTRLTVL.

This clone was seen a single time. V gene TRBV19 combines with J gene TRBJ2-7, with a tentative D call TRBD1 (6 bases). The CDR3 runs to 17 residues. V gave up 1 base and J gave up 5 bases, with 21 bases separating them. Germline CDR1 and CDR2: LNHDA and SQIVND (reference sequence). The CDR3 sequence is CASSIGASWQGSDEQYF. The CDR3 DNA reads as TGTGCCAGTAGTATAGGAGCTTCATGGCAGGGGTCGGACGAGCAGTACTTC.

CDR3 residues: CASSQGVAGALTDTQYF. The CDR3 bases are TGTGCCAGCAGCCAAGGGGTAGCGGGGGCCCTCACAGATACGCAGTATTTT. The chain combines TRBV14 with TRBJ2-3, with 9 bases matching TRBD2. J gave up 2 bases and V 1 base, and 7 bases lay outside the gene matches. Germline V lookup: CDR1 SGHDN, CDR2 FVKESK. This CDR3 region has 17 residues.

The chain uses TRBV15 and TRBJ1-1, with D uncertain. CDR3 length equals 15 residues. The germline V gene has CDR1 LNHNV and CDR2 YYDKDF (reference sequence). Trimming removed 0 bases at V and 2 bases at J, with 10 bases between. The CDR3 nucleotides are TGTGCCACCAGCAGAGAAAGTCCAGGAAACACTGAAGCTTTCTTT. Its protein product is CATSRESPGNTEAFF.

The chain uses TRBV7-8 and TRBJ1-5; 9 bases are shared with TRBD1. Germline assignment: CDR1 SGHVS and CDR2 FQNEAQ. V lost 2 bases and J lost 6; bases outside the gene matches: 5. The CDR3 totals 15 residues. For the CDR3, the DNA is TGTGCCAGCAGCTTATTAGGGACAGGGAGTCAGCCCCAGCATTTT. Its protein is CASSLLGTGSQPQHF.

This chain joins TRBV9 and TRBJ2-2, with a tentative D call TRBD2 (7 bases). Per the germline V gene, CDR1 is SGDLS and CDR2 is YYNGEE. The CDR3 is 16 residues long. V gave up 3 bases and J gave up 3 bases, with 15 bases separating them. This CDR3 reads CASSAQTGRDTGELFF. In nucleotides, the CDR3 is TGTGCCAGCAGCGCCCAAACAGGGAGGGACACCGGGGAGCTGTTTTTT.

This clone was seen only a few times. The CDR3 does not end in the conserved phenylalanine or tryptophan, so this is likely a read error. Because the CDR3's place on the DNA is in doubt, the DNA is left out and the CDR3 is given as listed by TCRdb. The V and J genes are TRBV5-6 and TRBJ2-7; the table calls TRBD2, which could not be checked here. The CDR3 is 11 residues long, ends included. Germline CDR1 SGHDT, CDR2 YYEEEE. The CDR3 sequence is CASSLEGEAPR.

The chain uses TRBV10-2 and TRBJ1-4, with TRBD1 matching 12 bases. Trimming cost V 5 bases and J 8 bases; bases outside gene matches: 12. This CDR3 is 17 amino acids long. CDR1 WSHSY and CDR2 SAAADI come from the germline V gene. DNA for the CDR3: TGCGCCAGCAGTCGGGAGGGGACAGGGGGCTTAGGGGAAAAACTGTTTTTT. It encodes CASSREGTGGLGEKLFF.

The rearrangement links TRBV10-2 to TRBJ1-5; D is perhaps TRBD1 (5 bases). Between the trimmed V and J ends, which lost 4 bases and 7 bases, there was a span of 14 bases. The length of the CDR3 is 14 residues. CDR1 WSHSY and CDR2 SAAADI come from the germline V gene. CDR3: CASSVAGLQQPQHF. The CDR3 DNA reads TGCGCCAGCAGTGTGGCAGGGCTACAGCAGCCCCAGCATTTT.

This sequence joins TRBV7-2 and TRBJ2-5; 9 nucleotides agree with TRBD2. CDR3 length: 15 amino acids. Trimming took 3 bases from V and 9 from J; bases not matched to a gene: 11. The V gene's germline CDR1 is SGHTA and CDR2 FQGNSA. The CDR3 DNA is TGTGCCAGCAGCTTGACTAGCGGAACCCCTTTCCCCCAGTACTTC. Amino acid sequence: CASSLTSGTPFPQYF. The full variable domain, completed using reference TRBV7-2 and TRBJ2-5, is GAGVSQSPSNKVTEKGKDVELRCDPISGHTALYWYRQSLGQGLEFLIYFQGNSAPDKSGLPSDRFSAERTGGSVSTLTIQRTQQEDSAVYLCASSLTSGTPFPQYFGPGTRLLVL.

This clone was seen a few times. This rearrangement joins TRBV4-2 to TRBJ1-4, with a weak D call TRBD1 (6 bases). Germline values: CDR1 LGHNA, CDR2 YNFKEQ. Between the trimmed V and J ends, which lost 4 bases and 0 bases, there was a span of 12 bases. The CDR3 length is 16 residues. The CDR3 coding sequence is TGTGCCAGCAGCCGAGGGGGGGTCGCAACTAATGAAAAACTGTTTTTT. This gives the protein CASSRGGVATNEKLFF.

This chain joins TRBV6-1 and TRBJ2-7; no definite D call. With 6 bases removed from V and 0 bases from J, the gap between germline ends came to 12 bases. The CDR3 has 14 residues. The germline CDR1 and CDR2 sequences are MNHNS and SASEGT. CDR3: CASRGSRSSYEQYF. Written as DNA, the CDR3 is TGTGCCAGCAGGGGCAGTCGAAGCTCCTACGAGCAGTACTTC.

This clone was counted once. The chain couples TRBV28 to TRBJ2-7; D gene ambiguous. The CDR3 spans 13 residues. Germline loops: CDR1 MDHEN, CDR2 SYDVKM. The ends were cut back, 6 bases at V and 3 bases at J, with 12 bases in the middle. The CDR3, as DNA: TGTGCCAGCAGCCTATTCGTCGACTACGAGCAGTACTTC. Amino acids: CASSLFVDYEQYF. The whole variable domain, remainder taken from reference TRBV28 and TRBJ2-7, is DVKVTQSSRYLVKRTGEKVFLECVQDMDHENMFWYRQDPGLGLRLIYFSYDVKMKEKGDIPEGYSVSREKKERFSLILESASTNQTSMYLCASSLFVDYEQYFGPGTRLTVT.

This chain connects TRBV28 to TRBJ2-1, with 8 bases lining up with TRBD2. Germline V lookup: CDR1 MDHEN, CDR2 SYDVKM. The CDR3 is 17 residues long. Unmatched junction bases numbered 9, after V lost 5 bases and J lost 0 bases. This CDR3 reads CASSTRLALISYNEQFF. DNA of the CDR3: TGTGCCAGCAGTACACGACTAGCGCTTATCTCCTACAATGAGCAGTTCTTC.

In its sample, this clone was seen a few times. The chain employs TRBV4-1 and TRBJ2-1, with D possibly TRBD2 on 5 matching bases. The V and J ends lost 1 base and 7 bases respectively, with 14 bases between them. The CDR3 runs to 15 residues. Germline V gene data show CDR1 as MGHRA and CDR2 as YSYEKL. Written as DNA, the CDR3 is TGCGCCAGCAGCCAAGGCGGACTCACGGGGAATGAGCAGTTCTTC. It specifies CASSQGGLTGNEQFF.

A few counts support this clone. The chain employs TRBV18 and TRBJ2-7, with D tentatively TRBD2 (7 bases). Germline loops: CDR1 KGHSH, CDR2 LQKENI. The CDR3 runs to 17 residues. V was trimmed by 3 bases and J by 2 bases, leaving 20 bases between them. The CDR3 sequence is CASSPPPGLGGPYEQYF. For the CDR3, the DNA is TGTGCCAGCTCACCCCCGCCCGGACTAGGGGGACCCTACGAGCAGTACTTC.

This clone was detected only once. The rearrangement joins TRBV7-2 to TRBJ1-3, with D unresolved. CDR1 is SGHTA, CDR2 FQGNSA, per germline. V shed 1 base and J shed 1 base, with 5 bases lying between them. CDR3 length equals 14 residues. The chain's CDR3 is CASSLERSGNTIYF. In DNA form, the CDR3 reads TGTGCCAGCAGCTTAGAGAGGTCTGGAAACACCATATATTTT.

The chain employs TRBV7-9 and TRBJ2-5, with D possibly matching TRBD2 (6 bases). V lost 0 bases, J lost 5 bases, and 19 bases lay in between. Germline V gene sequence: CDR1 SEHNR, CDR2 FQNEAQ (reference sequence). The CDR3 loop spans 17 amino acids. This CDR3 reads CASSLARSSDNTETQYF. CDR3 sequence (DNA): TGTGCCAGCAGCTTAGCGCGGTCTAGCGACAATACGGAGACCCAGTACTTC.

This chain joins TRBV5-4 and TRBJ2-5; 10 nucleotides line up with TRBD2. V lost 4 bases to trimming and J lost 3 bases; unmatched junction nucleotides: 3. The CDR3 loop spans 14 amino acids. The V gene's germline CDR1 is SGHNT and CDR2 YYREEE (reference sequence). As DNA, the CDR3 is TGTGCCAGCAGCCCCGGACTAGCGGAAGAGACCCAGTACTTC. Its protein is CASSPGLAEETQYF. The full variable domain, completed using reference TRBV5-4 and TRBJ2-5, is ETGVTQSPTHLIKTRGQQVTLRCSSQSGHNTVSWYQQALGQGPQFIFQYYREEENGRGNFPPRFSGLQFPNYSSELNVNALELDDSALYLCASSPGLAEETQYFGPGTRLLVL.

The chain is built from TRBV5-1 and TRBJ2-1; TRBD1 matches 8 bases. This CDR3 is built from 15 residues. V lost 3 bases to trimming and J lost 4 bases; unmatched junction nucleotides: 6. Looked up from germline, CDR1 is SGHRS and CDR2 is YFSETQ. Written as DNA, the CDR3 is TGCGCCAGCAGCTCACAGGGGGAAACATACAATGAGCAGTTCTTC. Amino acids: CASSSQGETYNEQFF. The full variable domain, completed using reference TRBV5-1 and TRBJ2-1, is KAGVTQTPRYLIKTRGQQVTLSCSPISGHRSVSWYQQTPGQGLQFLFEYFSETQRNKGNFPGRFSGRQFSNSRSEMNVSTLELGDSALYLCASSSQGETYNEQFFGPGTRLTVL.